This entry concerns a single T cell receptor (beta chain). The sample belongs to a study of T cells in tumors after PD-1 blockade. Study background: Treatment was either pembrolizumab 200 mg every 3 weeks or cemiplimab 350 mg every 2 weeks.

The length of the CDR3 is 14 residues. V was clipped by 1 base and J by 8 bases, with 17 bases between them. Germline V gives CDR1 GTSNPN, CDR2 SVGIG (reference sequence). The protocol was immunoSEQ multiplex PCR, while the TCRdb copy is restricted to in-frame clones and leaves out a portion. The sample includes 40,000 to 55,000 clones, more than 75% of them seen just once. Genomic DNA template from tumor biopsies or peripheral blood, about 600 ng to 6,004 ng input. The TCR originated in a human donor with basal cell carcinoma. The chain recombines TRBV30 with TRBJ1-2, with D unclear. The sequences come from PBMCs, collected before anti-PD-1 treatment. CDR3: CAWSAGSPFDGYTF. The CDR3 region has the DNA TGTGCCTGGAGTGCCGGGAGCCCCTTTGACGGCTACACCTTC.